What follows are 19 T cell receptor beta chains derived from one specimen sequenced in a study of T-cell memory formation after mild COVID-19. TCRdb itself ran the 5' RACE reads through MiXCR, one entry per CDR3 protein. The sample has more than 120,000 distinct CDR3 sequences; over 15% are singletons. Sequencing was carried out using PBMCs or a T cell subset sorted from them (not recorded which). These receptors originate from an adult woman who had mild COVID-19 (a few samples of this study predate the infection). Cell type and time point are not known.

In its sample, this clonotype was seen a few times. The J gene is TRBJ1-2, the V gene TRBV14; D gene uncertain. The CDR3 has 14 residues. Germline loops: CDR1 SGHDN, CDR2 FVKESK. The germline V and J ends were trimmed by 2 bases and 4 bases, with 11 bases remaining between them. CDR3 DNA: TGTGCCAGCAGCCAAAGGGAGGTTAGCTATGGCTACACCTTC. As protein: CASSQREVSYGYTF.

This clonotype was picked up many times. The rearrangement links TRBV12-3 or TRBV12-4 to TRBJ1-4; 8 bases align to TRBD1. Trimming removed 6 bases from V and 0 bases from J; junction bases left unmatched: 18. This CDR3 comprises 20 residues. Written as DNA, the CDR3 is TGTGCCAGCAGGCGATTGGGACAGGACACTATCCTTGCAACTAATGAAAAACTGTTTTTT. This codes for CASRRLGQDTILATNEKLFF.

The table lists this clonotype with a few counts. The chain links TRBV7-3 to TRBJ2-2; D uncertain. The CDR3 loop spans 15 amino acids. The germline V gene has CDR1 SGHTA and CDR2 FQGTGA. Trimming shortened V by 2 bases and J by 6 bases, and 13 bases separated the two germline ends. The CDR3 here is CASSLQSSPPGELFF. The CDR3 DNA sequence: TGTGCCAGCAGCTTACAATCATCTCCCCCCGGGGAGCTGTTTTTT.

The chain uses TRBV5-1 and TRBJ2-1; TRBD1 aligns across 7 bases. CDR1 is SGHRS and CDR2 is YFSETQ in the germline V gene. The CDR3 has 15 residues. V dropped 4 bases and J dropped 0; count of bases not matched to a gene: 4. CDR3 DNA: TGCGCCAGCAGCCCCGACAGGGTCTCCTACAATGAGCAGTTCTTC. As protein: CASSPDRVSYNEQFF.

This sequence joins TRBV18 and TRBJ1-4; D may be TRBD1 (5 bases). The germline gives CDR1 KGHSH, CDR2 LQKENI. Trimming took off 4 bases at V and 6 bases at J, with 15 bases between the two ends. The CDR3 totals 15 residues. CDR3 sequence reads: CASSLLVGEHEKLFF. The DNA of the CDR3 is TGTGCCAGCTCACTCCTGGTGGGGGAACATGAAAAACTGTTTTTT.

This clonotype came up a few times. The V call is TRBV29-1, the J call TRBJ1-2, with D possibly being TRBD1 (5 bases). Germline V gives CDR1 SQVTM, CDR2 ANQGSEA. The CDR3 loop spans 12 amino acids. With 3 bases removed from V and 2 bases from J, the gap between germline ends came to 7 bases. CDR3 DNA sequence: TGCAGCGTTGAGTACAGGAACTATGGCTACACCTTC. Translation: CSVEYRNYGYTF. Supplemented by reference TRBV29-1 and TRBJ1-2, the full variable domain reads SAVISQKPSRDICQRGTSLTIQCQVDSQVTMMFWYRQQPGQSLTLIATANQGSEATYESGFVIDKFPISRPNLTFSTLTVSNMSPEDSSIYLCSVEYRNYGYTFGSGTRLTVV.

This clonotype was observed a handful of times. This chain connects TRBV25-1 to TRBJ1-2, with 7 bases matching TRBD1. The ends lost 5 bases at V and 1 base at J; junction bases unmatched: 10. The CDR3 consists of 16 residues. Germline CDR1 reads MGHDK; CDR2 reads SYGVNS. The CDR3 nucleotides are TGTGCCAGCAGTAGACTTGACAGGGCACGTAACTATGGCTACACCTTC. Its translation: CASSRLDRARNYGYTF.

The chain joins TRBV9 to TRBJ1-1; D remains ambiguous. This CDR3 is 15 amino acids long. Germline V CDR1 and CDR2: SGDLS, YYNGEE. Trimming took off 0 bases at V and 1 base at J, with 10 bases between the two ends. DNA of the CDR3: TGTGCCAGCAGCGTAGCGGGCAGCAAGAACACTGAAGCTTTCTTT. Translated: CASSVAGSKNTEAFF.

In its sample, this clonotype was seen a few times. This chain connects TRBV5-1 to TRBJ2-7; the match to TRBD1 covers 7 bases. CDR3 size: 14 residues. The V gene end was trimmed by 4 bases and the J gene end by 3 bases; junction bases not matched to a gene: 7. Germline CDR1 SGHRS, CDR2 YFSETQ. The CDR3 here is CASSRGRLDYEQYF. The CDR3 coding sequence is TGCGCCAGCAGCAGGGGGCGGTTGGACTACGAGCAGTACTTC. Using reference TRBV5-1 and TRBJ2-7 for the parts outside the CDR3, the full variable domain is KAGVTQTPRYLIKTRGQQVTLSCSPISGHRSVSWYQQTPGQGLQFLFEYFSETQRNKGNFPGRFSGRQFSNSRSEMNVSTLELGDSALYLCASSRGRLDYEQYFGPGTRLTVT.

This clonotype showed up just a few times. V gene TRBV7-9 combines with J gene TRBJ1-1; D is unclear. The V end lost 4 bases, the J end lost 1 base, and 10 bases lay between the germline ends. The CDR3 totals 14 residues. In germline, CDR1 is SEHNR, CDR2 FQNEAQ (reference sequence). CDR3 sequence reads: CASSSGGQNTEAFF. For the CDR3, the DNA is TGTGCCAGCAGCTCCGGAGGGCAGAACACTGAAGCTTTCTTT.

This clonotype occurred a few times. The CDR3 here is CATSDSYQTLQHEFF. DNA of the CDR3: TGTGCCACCAGTGATTCCTATCAGACACTGCAGCACGAGTTCTTC. This sequence joins TRBV24-1 and TRBJ2-1; no clear D. The CDR3 is 15 amino acids. Germline V lookup: CDR1 KGHDR, CDR2 SFDVKD. With 2 bases removed from V and 14 bases from J, the gap between germline ends came to 21 bases.

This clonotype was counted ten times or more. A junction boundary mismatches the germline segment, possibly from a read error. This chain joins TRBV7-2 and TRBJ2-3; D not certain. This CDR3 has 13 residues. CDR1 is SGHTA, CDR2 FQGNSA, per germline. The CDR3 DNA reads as TGTGCCAGCAGTTTAGTCGGCACAGATACGCAGTATTTT. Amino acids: CASSLVGTDTQYF.

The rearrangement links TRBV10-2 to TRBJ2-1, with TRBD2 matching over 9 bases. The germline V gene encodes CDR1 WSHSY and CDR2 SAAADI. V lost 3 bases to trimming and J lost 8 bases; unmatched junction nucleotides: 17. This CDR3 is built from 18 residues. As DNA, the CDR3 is TGCGCCAGCAGTGACGCCCTGGGGCGGGGGGGCTTAGGGCATGAGCAGTTCTTC. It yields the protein CASSDALGRGGLGHEQFF.

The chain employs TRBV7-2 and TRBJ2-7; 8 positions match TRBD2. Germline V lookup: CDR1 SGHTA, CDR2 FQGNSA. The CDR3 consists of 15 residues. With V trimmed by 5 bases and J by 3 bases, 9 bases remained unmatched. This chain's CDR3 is CASSPPGSGVYEQYF. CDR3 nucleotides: TGTGCCAGCAGCCCACCGGGTAGCGGGGTCTACGAGCAGTACTTC.

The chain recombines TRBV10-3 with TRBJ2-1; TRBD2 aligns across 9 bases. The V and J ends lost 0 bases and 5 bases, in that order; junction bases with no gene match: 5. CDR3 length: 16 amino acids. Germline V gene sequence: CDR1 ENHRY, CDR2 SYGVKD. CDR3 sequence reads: CAISESKAGGHNEQFF. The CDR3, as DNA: TGTGCCATCAGTGAGTCGAAGGCGGGAGGGCACAATGAGCAGTTCTTC.

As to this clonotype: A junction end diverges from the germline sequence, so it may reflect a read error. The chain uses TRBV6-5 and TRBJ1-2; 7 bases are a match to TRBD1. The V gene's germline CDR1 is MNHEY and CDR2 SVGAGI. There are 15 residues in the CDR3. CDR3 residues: CASSRLIGGNSGYTF. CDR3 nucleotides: TGTGCCAGCAGCCGACTTATAGGGGGCAACTCTGGCTACACCTTC.

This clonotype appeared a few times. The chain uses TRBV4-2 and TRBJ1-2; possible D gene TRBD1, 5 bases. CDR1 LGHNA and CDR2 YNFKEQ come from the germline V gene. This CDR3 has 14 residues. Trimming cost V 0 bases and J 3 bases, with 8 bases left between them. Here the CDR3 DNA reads TGTGCCAGCAGCCAAGATTGGGGGGACTATGGCTACACCTTC. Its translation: CASSQDWGDYGYTF.

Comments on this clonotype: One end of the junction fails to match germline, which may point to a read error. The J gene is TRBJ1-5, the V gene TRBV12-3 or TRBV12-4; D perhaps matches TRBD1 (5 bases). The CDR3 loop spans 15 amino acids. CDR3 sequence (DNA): TGTGCCAGCAGTTCGACAGCTTATAGCAATCAGCCCAAGCATTTT. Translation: CASSSTAYSNQPKHF.

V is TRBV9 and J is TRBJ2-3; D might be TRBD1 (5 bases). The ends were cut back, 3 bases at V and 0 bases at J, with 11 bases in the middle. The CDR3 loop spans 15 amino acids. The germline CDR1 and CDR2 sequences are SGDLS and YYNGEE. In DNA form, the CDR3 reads TGTGCCAGCAGCGCTACAGGAACTAGCACAGATACGCAGTATTTT. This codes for CASSATGTSTDTQYF. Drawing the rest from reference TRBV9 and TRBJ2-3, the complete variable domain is DSGVTQTPKHLITATGQRVTLRCSPRSGDLSVYWYQQSLDQGLQFLIQYYNGEERAKGNILERFSAQQFPDLHSELNLSSLELGDSALYFCASSATGTSTDTQYFGPGTRLTVL.